This TCR beta chain was found in a study of blood T cells in healthy people across ages. With a J-beta primer mix and a sample-barcoded 5' primer, a second PCR ran about 7 to 12 cycles. TCRdb independently ran MiXCR on the 5' RACE reads; one entry per CDR3 protein. Of 700,000 to 850,000 distinct CDR3 sequences in the sample, about 34% were seen once. V lost 4 bases and J lost 8, with 15 bases in between. CDR1 is MGHRA, CDR2 YSYEKL, per germline. The CDR3 length is 15 residues. In this sample, this clonotype turned up a few times. This receptor was taken from a man younger than 35 in good health. Sequenced sample: blood. The gene calls are TRBV4-1 and TRBJ1-6; weak D call: TRBD1 (5 bases). The CDR3 sequence is CASSLGHGGYSPLHF. CDR3 nucleotides: TGCGCCAGCAGCCTCGGTCACGGGGGGTATTCACCCCTCCACTTT.